This T cell receptor (beta chain) stems from a study of cytomegalovirus exposure and HLA in healthy donors. For the study at large: Among about 179 million T cells, an earlier analysis found around 100 million unique TCR beta sequences. General study findings and limits: In a later analysis, V- and J-gene trimming of beta chains associated with a DCLRE1C missense variant, replicated independently. Sequence variants that were highly shared formed a cluster that was likely a sequencing artifact.

In the PCR, 60 Vbeta and 13 Jbeta primers were used. Profiled with immunoSEQ multiplex PCR; TCRdb holds only in-frame clones, not every one. The repertoire has some 190,000 clones, roughly 80% of them found once; the top ten carry around 3.2%. A remark on this clone: Its antigen is not identified.

Nominally healthy donors were sampled, though unrecorded immune exposures were likely. The germline V gene has CDR1 SGHAT and CDR2 FQNNGV. The CDR3 length is 15 residues. Deletions cut 11 bases from V and 2 bases from J, with 19 bases between. This sequence joins TRBV11-2 and TRBJ2-4; TRBD2 might be the D (7 bases). The sequenced material came from PBMCs. This TCR was recovered from a young woman in good health and CMV-seropositive. CDR3 nucleotides: TGTGCCCCAGACCTGGGGGGGCTGCCCAAAAACATTCAGTACTTC. It codes for CAPDLGGLPKNIQYF.